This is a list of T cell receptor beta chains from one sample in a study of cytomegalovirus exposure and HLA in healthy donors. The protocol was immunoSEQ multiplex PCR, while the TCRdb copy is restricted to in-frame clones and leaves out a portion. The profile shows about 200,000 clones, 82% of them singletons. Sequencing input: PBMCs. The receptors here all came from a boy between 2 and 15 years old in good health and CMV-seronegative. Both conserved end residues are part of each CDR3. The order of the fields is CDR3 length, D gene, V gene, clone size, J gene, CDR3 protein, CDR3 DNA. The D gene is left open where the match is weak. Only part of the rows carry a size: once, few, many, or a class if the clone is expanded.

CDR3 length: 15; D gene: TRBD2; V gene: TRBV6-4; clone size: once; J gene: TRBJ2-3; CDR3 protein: CASSPAGGLADTQYF; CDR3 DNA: TGTGCCAGCAGCCCAGCGGGGGGGCTCGCAGATACGCAGTATTTT
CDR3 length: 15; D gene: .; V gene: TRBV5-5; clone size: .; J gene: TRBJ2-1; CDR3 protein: CASSLGGSSYNEQFF; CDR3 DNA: TGTGCCAGCAGCTTGGGGGGCAGCTCCTACAATGAGCAGTTCTTC
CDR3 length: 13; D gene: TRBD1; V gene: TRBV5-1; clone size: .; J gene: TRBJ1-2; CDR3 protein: CASSLGTGSGYTF; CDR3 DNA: TGCGCCAGCAGCTTGGGGACAGGGAGTGGCTACACCTTC
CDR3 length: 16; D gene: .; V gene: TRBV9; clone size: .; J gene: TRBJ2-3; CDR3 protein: CASSVSGTFHTDTQYF; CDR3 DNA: TGTGCCAGCAGCGTATCGGGGACTTTTCACACAGATACGCAGTATTTT
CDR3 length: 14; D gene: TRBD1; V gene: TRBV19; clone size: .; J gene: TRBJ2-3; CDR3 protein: CASKKDRGTDTQYF; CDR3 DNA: TGTGCCAGTAAAAAAGACAGGGGCACAGATACGCAGTATTTT
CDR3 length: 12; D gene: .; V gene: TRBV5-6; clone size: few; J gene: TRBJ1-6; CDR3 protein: CASSLALLPLHF; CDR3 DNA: TGTGCCAGCAGCTTGGCCCTCCTACCCCTCCACTTT
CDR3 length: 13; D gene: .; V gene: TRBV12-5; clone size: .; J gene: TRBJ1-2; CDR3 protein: CASGWDSRRGYTF; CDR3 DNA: TGTGCTAGTGGCTGGGACTCCCGAAGAGGCTACACCTTC
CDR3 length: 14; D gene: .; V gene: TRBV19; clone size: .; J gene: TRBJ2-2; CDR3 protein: CASSLRSGTGELFF; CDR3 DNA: TGTGCCAGTAGTTTGCGGAGTGGGACCGGGGAGCTGTTTTTT
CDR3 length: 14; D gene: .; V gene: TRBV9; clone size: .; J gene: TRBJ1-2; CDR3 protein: CASSVADKNYGYTF; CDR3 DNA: TGTGCCAGCAGCGTTGCGGACAAGAACTATGGCTACACCTTC
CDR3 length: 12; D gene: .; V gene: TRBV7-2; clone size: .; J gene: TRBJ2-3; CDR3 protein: CASSFAADTQYF; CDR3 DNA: TGTGCCAGCAGCTTCGCGGCAGATACGCAGTATTTT
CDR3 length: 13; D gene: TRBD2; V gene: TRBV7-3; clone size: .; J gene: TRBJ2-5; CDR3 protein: CASSLGGGETQYF; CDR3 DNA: TGTGCCAGCAGCTTAGGCGGGGGAGAGACCCAGTACTTC
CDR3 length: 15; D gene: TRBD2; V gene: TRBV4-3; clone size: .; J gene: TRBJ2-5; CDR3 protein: CASSQEAGGGETQYF; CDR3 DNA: TGCGCCAGCAGCCAAGAGGCGGGGGGGGGAGAGACCCAGTACTTC
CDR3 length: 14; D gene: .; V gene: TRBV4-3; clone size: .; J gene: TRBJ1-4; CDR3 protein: CASSLVRTNEKLFF; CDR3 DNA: TGCGCCAGCAGCCTTGTCAGAACCAATGAAAAACTGTTTTTT
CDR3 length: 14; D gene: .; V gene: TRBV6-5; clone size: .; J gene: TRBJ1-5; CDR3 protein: CASSSLAGDQPQHF; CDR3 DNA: TGTGCCAGCAGTTCCCTGGCGGGGGATCAGCCCCAGCATTTT
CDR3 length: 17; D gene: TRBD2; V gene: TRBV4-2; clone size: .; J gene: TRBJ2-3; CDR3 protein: CASSQGLAGEGADTQYF; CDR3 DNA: TGTGCCAGCAGCCAAGGGCTAGCGGGGGAGGGGGCAGATACGCAGTATTTT
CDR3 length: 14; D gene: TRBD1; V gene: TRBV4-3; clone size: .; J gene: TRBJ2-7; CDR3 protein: CASSQVRGLYEQYF; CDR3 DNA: TGCGCCAGCAGCCAAGTTAGGGGGCTCTACGAGCAGTACTTC